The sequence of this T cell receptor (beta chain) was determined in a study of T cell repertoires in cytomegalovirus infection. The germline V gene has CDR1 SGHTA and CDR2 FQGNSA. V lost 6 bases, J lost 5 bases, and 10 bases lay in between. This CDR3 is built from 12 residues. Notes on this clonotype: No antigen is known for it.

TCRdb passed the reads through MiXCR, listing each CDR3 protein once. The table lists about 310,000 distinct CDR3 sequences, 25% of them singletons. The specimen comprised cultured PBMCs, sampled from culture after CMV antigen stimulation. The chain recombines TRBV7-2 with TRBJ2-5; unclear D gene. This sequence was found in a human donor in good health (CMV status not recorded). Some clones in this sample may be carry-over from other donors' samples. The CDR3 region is CASSNNRETQYF. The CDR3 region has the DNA TGTGCCAGCAGTAATAATCGGGAGACCCAGTACTTC.